This T cell receptor beta chain comes out of a study of early T cells in non-severe SARS-CoV-2 infection. Study in general: Unsorted whole blood bulk RNA was sequenced, with unpaired chains.

Study outcomes and limitations: VDJdb matching skewed toward anti-spike CD8 responses, missing private and CD4 specificities.

A word on this clonotype: Its antigen is not known.

The library protocol tagged individual cDNA molecules with unique molecular identifiers. TCRdb processed the 5' RACE reads anew with MiXCR; each CDR3 protein has one entry. The sample lists approximately 73,000 distinct CDR3 sequences, 11% seen once, with around 4.7% in the top ten. Germline V lookup: CDR1 SGHRS, CDR2 YFSETQ. J gave up 0 bases and V 4 bases, and 9 bases lay outside the gene matches. The CDR3 has 16 amino acids. The rearrangement joins TRBV5-1 to TRBJ1-1; 7 bases are shared with TRBD1. The receptor was isolated from an adult who was a healthcare worker with PCR-confirmed SARS-CoV-2 infection or an uninfected control (not recorded which). The sequenced sample consisted of whole blood. The CDR3 spells CASSLVGGTVNTEAFF. Here the CDR3 DNA reads TGCGCCAGCAGCCTGGTAGGAGGGACAGTGAACACTGAAGCTTTCTTT.